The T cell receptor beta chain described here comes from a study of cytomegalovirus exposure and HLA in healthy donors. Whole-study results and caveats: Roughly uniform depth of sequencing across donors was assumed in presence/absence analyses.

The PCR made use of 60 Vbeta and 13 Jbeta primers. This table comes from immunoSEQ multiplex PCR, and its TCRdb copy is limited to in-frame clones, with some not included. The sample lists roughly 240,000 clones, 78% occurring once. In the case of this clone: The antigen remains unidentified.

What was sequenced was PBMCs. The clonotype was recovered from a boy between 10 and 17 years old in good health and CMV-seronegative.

The CDR3 DNA sequence: TGTGCCAGCAGCCGGGGGGGGAGGATGTCCTATGGCTACACCTTC. Its protein is CASSRGGRMSYGYTF. J is TRBJ1-2 and V is TRBV14; tentatively, D is TRBD1 (5 bases). This CDR3 region has 15 residues. CDR1 SGHDN and CDR2 FVKESK come from the germline V gene. V was cut by 4 bases and J by 4 bases, with 16 bases left in between.